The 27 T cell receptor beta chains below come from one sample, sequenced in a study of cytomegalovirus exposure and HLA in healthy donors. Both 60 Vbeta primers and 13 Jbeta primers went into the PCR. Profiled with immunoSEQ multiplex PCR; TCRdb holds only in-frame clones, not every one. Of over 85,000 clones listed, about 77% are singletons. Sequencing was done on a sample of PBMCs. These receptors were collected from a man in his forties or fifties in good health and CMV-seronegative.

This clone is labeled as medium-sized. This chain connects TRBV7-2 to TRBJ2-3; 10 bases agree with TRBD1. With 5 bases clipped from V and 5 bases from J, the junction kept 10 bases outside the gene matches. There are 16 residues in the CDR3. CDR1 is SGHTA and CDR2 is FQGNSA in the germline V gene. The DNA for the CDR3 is TGTGCCAGCAGCCCTGACAGGGGGCGGAGTAGAGATACGCAGTATTTT. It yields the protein CASSPDRGRSRDTQYF.

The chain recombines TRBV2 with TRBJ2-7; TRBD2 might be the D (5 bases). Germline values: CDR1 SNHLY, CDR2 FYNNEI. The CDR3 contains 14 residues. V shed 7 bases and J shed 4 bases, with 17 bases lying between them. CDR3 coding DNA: TGTGCCAGCAAGGAGGCTGGTCTAAGGTACGAGCAGTACTTC. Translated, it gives CASKEAGLRYEQYF.

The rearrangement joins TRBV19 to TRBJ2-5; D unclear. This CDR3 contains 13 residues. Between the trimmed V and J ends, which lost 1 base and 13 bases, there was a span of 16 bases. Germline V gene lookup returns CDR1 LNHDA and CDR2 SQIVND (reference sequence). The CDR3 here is CASSIVASASVYF. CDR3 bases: TGTGCCAGTAGTATAGTGGCTAGTGCCTCCGTGTACTTC.

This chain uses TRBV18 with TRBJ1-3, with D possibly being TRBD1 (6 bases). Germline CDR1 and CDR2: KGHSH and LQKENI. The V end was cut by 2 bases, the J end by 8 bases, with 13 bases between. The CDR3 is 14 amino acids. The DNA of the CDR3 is TGTGCCAGCTCACCATACACAGGGCCGGACACCATATATTTT. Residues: CASSPYTGPDTIYF. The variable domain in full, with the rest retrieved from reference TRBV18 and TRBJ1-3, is NAGVMQNPRHLVRRRGQEARLRCSPMKGHSHVYWYRQLPEEGLKFMVYLQKENIIDESGMPKERFSAEFPKEGPSILRIQQVVRGDSAAYFCASSPYTGPDTIYFGEGSWLTVV.

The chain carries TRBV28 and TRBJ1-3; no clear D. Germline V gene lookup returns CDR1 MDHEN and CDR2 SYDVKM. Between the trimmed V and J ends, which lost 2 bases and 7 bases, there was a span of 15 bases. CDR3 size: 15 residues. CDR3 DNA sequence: TGTGCCAGCAGTTTACTGGGAGAAGGTCCTAACACCATATATTTT. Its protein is CASSLLGEGPNTIYF. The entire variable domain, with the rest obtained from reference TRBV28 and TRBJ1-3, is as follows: DVKVTQSSRYLVKRTGEKVFLECVQDMDHENMFWYRQDPGLGLRLIYFSYDVKMKEKGDIPEGYSVSREKKERFSLILESASTNQTSMYLCASSLLGEGPNTIYFGEGSWLTVV.

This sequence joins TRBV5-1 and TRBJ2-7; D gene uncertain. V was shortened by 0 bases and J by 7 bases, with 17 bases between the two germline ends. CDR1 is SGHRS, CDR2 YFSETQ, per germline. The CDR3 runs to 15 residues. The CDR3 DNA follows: TGCGCCAGCAGCTTGGCGGGTTCCGAGGCGCGGGAGCAGTACTTC. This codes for CASSLAGSEAREQYF.

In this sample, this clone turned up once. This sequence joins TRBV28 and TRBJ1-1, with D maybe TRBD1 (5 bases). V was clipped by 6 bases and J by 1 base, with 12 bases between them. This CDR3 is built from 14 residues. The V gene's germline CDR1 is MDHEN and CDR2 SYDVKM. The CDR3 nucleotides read TGTGCCAGCAGGCAGGGTTGGGGGAACACTGAAGCTTTCTTT. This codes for CASRQGWGNTEAFF.

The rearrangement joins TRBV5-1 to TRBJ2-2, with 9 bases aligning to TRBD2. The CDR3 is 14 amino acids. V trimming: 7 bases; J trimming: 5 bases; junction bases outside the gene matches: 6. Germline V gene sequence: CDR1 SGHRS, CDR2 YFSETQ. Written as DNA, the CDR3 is TGCGCCAGCCGGTCCGCGGGAGGGACCGGGGAGCTGTTTTTT. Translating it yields CASRSAGGTGELFF.

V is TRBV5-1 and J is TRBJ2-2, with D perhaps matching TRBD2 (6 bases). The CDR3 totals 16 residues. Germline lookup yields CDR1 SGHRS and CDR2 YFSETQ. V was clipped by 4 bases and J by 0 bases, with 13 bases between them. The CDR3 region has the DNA TGCGCCAGCAGCCCGCGGCGGGGCTCGAACACCGGGGAGCTGTTTTTT. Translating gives CASSPRRGSNTGELFF.

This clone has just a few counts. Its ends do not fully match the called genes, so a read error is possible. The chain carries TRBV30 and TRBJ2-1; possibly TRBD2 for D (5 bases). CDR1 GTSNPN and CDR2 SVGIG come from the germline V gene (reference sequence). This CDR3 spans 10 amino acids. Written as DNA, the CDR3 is TGTGCCTGGGGAGGCCCCAGTACTGTCTTC. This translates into CAWGGPSTVF.

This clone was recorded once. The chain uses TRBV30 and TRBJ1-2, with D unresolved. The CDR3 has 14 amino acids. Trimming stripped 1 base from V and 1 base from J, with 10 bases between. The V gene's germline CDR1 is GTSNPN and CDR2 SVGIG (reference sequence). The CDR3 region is CAWSAPPFNYGYTF. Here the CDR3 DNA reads TGTGCCTGGAGTGCCCCCCCCTTTAACTATGGCTACACCTTC.

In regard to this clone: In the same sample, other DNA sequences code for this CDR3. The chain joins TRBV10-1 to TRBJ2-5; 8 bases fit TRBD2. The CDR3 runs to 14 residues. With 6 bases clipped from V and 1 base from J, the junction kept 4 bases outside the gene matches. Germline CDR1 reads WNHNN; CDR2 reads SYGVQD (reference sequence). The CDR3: CASSAGGPQETQYF. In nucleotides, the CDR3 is TGCGCCAGCAGCGCGGGGGGACCCCAAGAGACCCAGTACTTC.

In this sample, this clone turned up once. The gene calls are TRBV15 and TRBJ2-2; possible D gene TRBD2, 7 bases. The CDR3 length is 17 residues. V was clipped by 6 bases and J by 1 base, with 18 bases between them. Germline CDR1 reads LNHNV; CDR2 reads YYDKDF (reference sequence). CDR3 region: CATRGVLGGGNTGELFF. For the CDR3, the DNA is TGTGCCACCAGGGGGGTCTTGGGAGGGGGGAACACCGGGGAGCTGTTTTTT.

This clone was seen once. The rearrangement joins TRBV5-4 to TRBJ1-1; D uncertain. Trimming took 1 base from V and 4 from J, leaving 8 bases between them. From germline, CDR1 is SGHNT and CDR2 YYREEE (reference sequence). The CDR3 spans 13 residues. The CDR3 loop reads CASSLISSTEAFF. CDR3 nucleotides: TGTGCCAGCAGCTTGATTTCCAGCACTGAAGCTTTCTTT.

The CDR3 sequence is CAWSPGHPGDTQYF. The CDR3 coding sequence is TGTGCCTGGAGTCCGGGACACCCGGGAGATACGCAGTATTTT. The chain is built from TRBV30 and TRBJ2-3; weak D call: TRBD1 (6 bases). The CDR3 consists of 14 residues. V was pared by 2 bases and J by 5 bases, with 14 bases between. Germline V gives CDR1 GTSNPN, CDR2 SVGIG (reference sequence).

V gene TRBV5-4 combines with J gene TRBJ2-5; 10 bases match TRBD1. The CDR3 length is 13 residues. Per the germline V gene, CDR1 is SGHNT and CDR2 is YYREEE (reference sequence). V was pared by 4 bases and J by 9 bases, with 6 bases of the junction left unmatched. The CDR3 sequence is CASSGRGQGSQYF. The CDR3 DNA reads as TGTGCCAGCAGCGGGAGGGGACAGGGGTCCCAGTACTTC.

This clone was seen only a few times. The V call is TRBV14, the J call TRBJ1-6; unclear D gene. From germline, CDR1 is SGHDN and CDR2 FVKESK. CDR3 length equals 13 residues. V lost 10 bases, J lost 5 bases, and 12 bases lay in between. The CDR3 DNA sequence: TGTGCCACCCGAGTAGTGGATAATTCACCCCTCCACTTT. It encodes CATRVVDNSPLHF.

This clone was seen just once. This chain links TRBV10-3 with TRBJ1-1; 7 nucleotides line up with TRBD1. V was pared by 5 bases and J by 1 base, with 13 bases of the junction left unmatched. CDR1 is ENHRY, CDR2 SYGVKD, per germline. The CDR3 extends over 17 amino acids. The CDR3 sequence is CAISPATTGLANTEAFF. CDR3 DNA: TGTGCCATCAGTCCCGCGACGACAGGGCTGGCGAACACTGAAGCTTTCTTT.

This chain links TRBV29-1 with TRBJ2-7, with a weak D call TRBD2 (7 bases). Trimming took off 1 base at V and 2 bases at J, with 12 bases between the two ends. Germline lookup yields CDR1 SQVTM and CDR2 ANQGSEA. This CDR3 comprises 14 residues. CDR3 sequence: CSVEGGGAAYEQYF. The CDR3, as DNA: TGCAGCGTTGAAGGTGGGGGGGCGGCCTACGAGCAGTACTTC.

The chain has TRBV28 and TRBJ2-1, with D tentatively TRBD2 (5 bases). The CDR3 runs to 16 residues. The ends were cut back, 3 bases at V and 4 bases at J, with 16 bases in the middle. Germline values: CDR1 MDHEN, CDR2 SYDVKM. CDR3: CASSFLGRTRYNEQFF. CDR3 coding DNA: TGTGCCAGCAGTTTCCTAGGGCGGACTCGATACAATGAGCAGTTCTTC. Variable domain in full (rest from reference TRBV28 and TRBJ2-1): DVKVTQSSRYLVKRTGEKVFLECVQDMDHENMFWYRQDPGLGLRLIYFSYDVKMKEKGDIPEGYSVSREKKERFSLILESASTNQTSMYLCASSFLGRTRYNEQFFGPGTRLTVL.

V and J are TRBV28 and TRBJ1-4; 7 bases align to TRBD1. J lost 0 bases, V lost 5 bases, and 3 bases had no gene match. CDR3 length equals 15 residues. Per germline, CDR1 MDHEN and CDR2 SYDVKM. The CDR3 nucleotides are TGTGCCAGCAGTAAGGACAGGCCAACTAATGAAAAACTGTTTTTT. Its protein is CASSKDRPTNEKLFF.

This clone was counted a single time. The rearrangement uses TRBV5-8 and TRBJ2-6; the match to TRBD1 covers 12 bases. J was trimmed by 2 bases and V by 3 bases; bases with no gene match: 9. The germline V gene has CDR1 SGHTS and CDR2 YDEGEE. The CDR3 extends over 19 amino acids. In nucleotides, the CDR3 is TGTGCCAGCAGCTACTGGTCCGGGACAGGGGGCCCTGGGGCCAACGTCCTGACTTTC. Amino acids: CASSYWSGTGGPGANVLTF.

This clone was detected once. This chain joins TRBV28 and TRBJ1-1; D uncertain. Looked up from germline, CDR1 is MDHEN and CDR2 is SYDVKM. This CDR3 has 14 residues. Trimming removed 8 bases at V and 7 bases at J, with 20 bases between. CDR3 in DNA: TGTGCCAGCGAACGGGGAGGGTTAGGTCTTGAAGCTTTCTTT. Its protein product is CASERGGLGLEAFF. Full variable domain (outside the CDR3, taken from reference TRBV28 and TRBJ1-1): DVKVTQSSRYLVKRTGEKVFLECVQDMDHENMFWYRQDPGLGLRLIYFSYDVKMKEKGDIPEGYSVSREKKERFSLILESASTNQTSMYLCASERGGLGLEAFFGQGTRLTVV.

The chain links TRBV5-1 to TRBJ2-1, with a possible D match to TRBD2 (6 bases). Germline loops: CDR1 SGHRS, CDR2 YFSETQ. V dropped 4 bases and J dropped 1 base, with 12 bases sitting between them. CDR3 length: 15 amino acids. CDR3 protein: CASSQLGGSYNEQFF. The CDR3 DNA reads TGCGCCAGCAGCCAACTCGGGGGTTCCTACAATGAGCAGTTCTTC.

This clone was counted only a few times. The CDR3 nucleotides read TGTGCCAGCACCCCTACCACCGGGACTAGCGGGAGTAGAGCAGATACGCAGTATTTT. Translation: CASTPTTGTSGSRADTQYF. J is TRBJ2-3 and V is TRBV28, with 14 nucleotides matching TRBD2. Trimming took 7 bases from V and 4 from J; bases not matched to a gene: 16. Germline V gene data show CDR1 as MDHEN and CDR2 as SYDVKM. This CDR3 has 19 amino acids.

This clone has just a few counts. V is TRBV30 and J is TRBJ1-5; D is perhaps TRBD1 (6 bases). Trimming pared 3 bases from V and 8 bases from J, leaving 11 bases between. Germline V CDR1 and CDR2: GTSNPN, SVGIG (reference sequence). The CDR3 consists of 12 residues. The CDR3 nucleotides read TGTGCCTGGAGGATAACAGGGAAGCCCCAGCATTTT. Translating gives CAWRITGKPQHF.

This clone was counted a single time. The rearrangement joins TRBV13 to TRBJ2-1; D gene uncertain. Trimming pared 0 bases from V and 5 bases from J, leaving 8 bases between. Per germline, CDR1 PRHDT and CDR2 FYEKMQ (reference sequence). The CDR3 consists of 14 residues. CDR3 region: CASSLGLVDNEQFF. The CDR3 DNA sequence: TGTGCCAGCAGCTTAGGGCTAGTGGACAATGAGCAGTTCTTC. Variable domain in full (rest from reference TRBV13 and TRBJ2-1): AAGVIQSPRHLIKEKRETATLKCYPIPRHDTVYWYQQGPGQDPQFLISFYEKMQSDKGSIPDRFSAQQFSDYHSELNMSSLELGDSALYFCASSLGLVDNEQFFGPGTRLTVL.